Each of the 21 T cell receptor beta chains below was sequenced from the same sample in a study of blood T cell repertoires in COVID-19. Clones were sequenced by immunoSEQ multiplex PCR, and TCRdb holds only the in-frame ones, with some missing. This table has about 130,000 clones, around 88% appearing once. The sequenced material came from peripheral blood. The origin of the receptors is a man between 60 and 75 years old with COVID-19, enrolled during active disease.

The genes are TRBV25-1 and TRBJ2-2, with D perhaps matching TRBD2 (6 bases). V was cut by 1 base and J by 6 bases, with 12 bases left in between. Germline CDR1 reads MGHDK; CDR2 reads SYGVNS. CDR3 length: 15 residues. CDR3: CASSESGVLAGELFF. The DNA for the CDR3 is TGTGCCAGCAGTGAATCGGGGGTTTTAGCCGGGGAGCTGTTTTTT.

This clone has more than one count but fewer than ten. The V call is TRBV28, the J call TRBJ1-2; TRBD1 is a possible D gene (5 bases). Germline CDR1 is MDHEN and CDR2 is SYDVKM. This CDR3 spans 16 amino acids. The V end lost 8 bases, the J end lost 3 bases, and 22 bases lay between the germline ends. The CDR3 sequence: CASAPNGAGGDYGYTF. Here the CDR3 DNA reads TGTGCCAGCGCCCCCAATGGGGCGGGCGGGGACTATGGCTACACCTTC.

This clone was counted between two and nine times. This sequence joins TRBV15 and TRBJ2-3, with D perhaps TRBD1 (5 bases). The CDR3 sequence is 16 residues long. Germline V gene data show CDR1 as LNHNV and CDR2 as YYDKDF (reference sequence). Trimming cost V 1 base and J 4 bases, with 15 bases left between them. The CDR3, as DNA: TGTGCCACCAGCAGAGGGGGTTCTTCACAGGCAGATACGCAGTATTTT. Its protein product is CATSRGGSSQADTQYF.

The gene calls are TRBV10-3 and TRBJ2-1; 10 bases agree with TRBD1. V gave up 10 bases and J gave up 5 bases; unmatched junction bases: 8. Germline CDR1 reads ENHRY; CDR2 reads SYGVKD. This CDR3 contains 14 residues. CDR3: CATRGQGPDNEQFF. The CDR3 bases are TGTGCCACCAGGGGACAGGGGCCCGACAATGAGCAGTTCTTC.

The J gene is TRBJ1-3, the V gene TRBV18; D is perhaps TRBD1 (5 bases). Germline assignment: CDR1 KGHSH and CDR2 LQKENI. The CDR3 contains 15 residues. V was trimmed by 2 bases and J by 0 bases, leaving 8 bases between them. The CDR3 sequence is CASSPGAGSGNTIYF. The CDR3 DNA sequence: TGTGCCAGCTCACCAGGGGCAGGCTCTGGAAACACCATATATTTT.

The V gene is TRBV7-3, the J gene TRBJ2-2; 7 bases are shared with TRBD1. V was pared by 5 bases and J by 5 bases, with 5 bases of the junction left unmatched. Looked up from germline, CDR1 is SGHTA and CDR2 is FQGTGA. The CDR3 has 14 residues. CDR3: CASSLDRVTGELFF. The CDR3 nucleotides read TGTGCCAGCAGCCTCGACAGGGTGACCGGGGAGCTGTTTTTT.

This clone has just a few counts. The chain is built from TRBV10-1 and TRBJ2-3; TRBD1 agrees at 10 bases. With 4 bases clipped from V and 6 bases from J, the junction kept 10 bases outside the gene matches. CDR3 length: 16 residues. Germline V lookup: CDR1 WNHNN, CDR2 SYGVQD (reference sequence). CDR3 amino acids: CASSGPGQGMSDTQYF. CDR3 in DNA: TGCGCCAGCAGTGGACCGGGACAGGGGATGTCGGATACGCAGTATTTT.

This chain joins TRBV9 and TRBJ1-1; no firm D call. The V end lost 1 base, the J end lost 4 bases, and 11 bases lay between the germline ends. Germline V gene sequence: CDR1 SGDLS, CDR2 YYNGEE. The CDR3 is 14 amino acids. The CDR3 DNA is TGTGCCAGCAGCGTAAGGTGGGCGAGCACTGAAGCTTTCTTT. This translates into CASSVRWASTEAFF.

The rearrangement uses TRBV14 and TRBJ1-6, with D perhaps TRBD1 (6 bases). The V gene lost 1 base and the J gene lost 8 bases, with 9 bases spanning the gap. Germline V gene data show CDR1 as SGHDN and CDR2 as FVKESK. This CDR3 spans 14 amino acids. The CDR3 protein is CASSQGRGYSPLHF. CDR3 DNA sequence: TGTGCCAGCAGCCAAGGCAGGGGATATTCACCCCTCCACTTT.

The CDR3 loop is CASSSRDRGTEAFF. In DNA form, the CDR3 reads TGTGCCAGCAGTTCCCGGGACAGGGGGACTGAAGCTTTCTTT. This chain joins TRBV6-5 and TRBJ1-1; TRBD1 matches 11 bases. V was clipped by 4 bases and J by 5 bases; unmatched bases: 3. Germline loops: CDR1 MNHEY, CDR2 SVGAGI. The CDR3 loop spans 14 amino acids.

This chain links TRBV6-5 with TRBJ2-7, with a possible D match to TRBD1 (6 bases). The CDR3 loop spans 11 amino acids. CDR1 and CDR2 from the germline V gene are MNHEY and SVGAGI. Trimming shortened V by 6 bases and J by 9 bases, and 12 bases separated the two germline ends. The CDR3: CASSQGNGQYF. CDR3 nucleotide sequence: TGTGCCAGCAGCCAGGGGAACGGGCAGTACTTC.

V usage is TRBV4-2 and J usage is TRBJ2-7; no definite D call. Germline V gives CDR1 LGHNA, CDR2 YNFKEQ. The CDR3 runs 13 residues. The V end lost 0 bases, the J end lost 6 bases, and 9 bases lay between the germline ends. The CDR3 coding sequence is TGTGCCAGCAGCCAAGATTTCCGTCGCGAGCAGTACTTC. Its translation: CASSQDFRREQYF.

The gene calls are TRBV7-9 and TRBJ1-1; perhaps TRBD1 as D (5 bases). The CDR3 runs to 14 residues. Germline-derived CDR1 and CDR2 are SEHNR and FQNEAQ (reference sequence). The germline V and J ends were trimmed by 5 bases and 2 bases, with 12 bases remaining between them. CDR3: CASSQDQGNTEAFF. The CDR3 DNA reads as TGTGCCAGCAGCCAGGACCAGGGAAACACTGAAGCTTTCTTT.

This clone was seen a single time. This rearrangement joins TRBV19 to TRBJ1-6; 7 bases line up with TRBD1. The trim removed 6 bases at V and 8 bases at J, leaving 10 bases unmatched. Germline loops: CDR1 LNHDA, CDR2 SQIVND (reference sequence). CDR3 length equals 15 residues. The CDR3 coding sequence is TGTGCCAGTAGCCCCGTGGACAGGAGACATTCACCCCTCCACTTT. Translating it yields CASSPVDRRHSPLHF.

The chain has TRBV19 and TRBJ1-4, with D unresolved. CDR1 LNHDA and CDR2 SQIVND come from the germline V gene (reference sequence). Between the trimmed V and J ends, which lost 5 bases and 0 bases, there was a span of 10 bases. CDR3 size: 15 residues. In nucleotides, the CDR3 is TGTGCCAGTAGTCACGACACCTCAACTAATGAAAAACTGTTTTTT. Protein: CASSHDTSTNEKLFF.

V gene TRBV11-3 combines with J gene TRBJ2-1, with 9 nucleotides matching TRBD1. The CDR3 is 13 residues long. Germline-derived CDR1 and CDR2 are SGHNT and YENEEA. V was pared by 6 bases and J by 9 bases, with 6 bases of the junction left unmatched. The CDR3: CASSKQGAVEQFF. The CDR3 DNA reads TGTGCCAGCAGTAAACAGGGGGCGGTTGAGCAGTTCTTC.

This chain links TRBV10-3 with TRBJ2-5; the D gene is possibly TRBD2 (6 bases). This CDR3 comprises 13 residues. Trimming removed 4 bases from V and 7 bases from J, with 13 bases in between. Germline CDR1 ENHRY, CDR2 SYGVKD. CDR3 DNA: TGTGCCATCAGTGCTGGCGGGGAAGGGACCCAGTACTTC. The encoded protein is CAISAGGEGTQYF.

This clone was observed a handful of times. The chain combines TRBV5-6 with TRBJ2-7; TRBD1 agrees at 8 bases. Germline V gene data show CDR1 as SGHDT and CDR2 as YYEEEE. The CDR3 totals 15 residues. The ends lost 2 bases at V and 3 bases at J; junction bases unmatched: 7. In DNA form, the CDR3 reads TGTGCCAGCAGCTTCCGGACAGGGAAAAACTACGAGCAGTACTTC. Protein: CASSFRTGKNYEQYF.

The chain couples TRBV7-9 to TRBJ2-7; 7 bases match TRBD1. V was clipped by 8 bases and J by 3 bases; unmatched bases: 7. The CDR3 length is 13 residues. CDR1 and CDR2 from the germline V gene are SEHNR and FQNEAQ (reference sequence). DNA for the CDR3: TGTGCCAGCCAGGGGGACACTTTCTACGAGCAGTACTTC. Protein sequence: CASQGDTFYEQYF.

This clone was recorded once. V is TRBV11-3 and J is TRBJ2-2; TRBD2 agrees at 8 bases. Germline V gives CDR1 SGHNT, CDR2 YENEEA. This CDR3 region has 15 residues. V was clipped by 5 bases and J by 6 bases; unmatched bases: 8. CDR3 in amino acids: CASSPRASGPGELFF. CDR3 nucleotides: TGTGCCAGCAGCCCCCGGGCTAGCGGGCCCGGGGAGCTGTTTTTT.

The count of this clone is one. DNA of the CDR3: TGTGCCAGCAGCGCTGTCTTCGGGGTAACCGGGGAGCTGTTTTTT. Translated: CASSAVFGVTGELFF. J is TRBJ2-2 and V is TRBV9; a weak D match, TRBD2 (5 bases). CDR1 is SGDLS and CDR2 is YYNGEE in the germline V gene. This CDR3 is 15 amino acids long. V dropped 3 bases and J dropped 5 bases, with 14 bases sitting between them.